This T cell receptor (beta chain) was recorded in a study of T-cell memory formation after mild COVID-19. Study-level background: The TCR clusters were mostly specific to one donor.

To note about this clonotype: Its cognate antigen is unknown.

In TCRdb, the 5' RACE reads were re-called with MiXCR into one record per CDR3 protein. This table holds about 470,000 distinct CDR3 sequences, about 23% found once. Whole-study results and caveats: CD4/CD8 balance characterized clones contracting day 15 to 85, and CD4+ skew characterized later expanders. Memory cells collected pre-infection included some clones that later responded, suggesting cross-reactive memory joined. Contracting CD4+ clones sat mainly in CM and EM; CD8+ in EMRA.

Germline V lookup: CDR1 ENHRY, CDR2 SYGVKD. The V end lost 10 bases, the J end lost 4 bases, and 16 bases lay between the germline ends. CDR3 size: 13 residues. The sample was PBMCs or a T cell subset sorted from them (not recorded which). This TCR derives from an adult woman who had mild COVID-19 (a few samples of this study predate the infection). Cell type and time point are not known. The J gene is TRBJ1-2, the V gene TRBV10-3, with a possible D match to TRBD1 (6 bases). CDR3 loop: CATHLQGTYGYTF. The CDR3 DNA reads as TGTGCCACCCATCTCCAGGGGACCTATGGCTACACCTTC.